Following are 10 T cell receptor beta chains from one sample sequenced in a study of blood T cell repertoires in COVID-19 (dated by TCRdb to about 2020). The library relied on the immunoSEQ multiplex PCR assay. TCRdb took this table from immuneACCESS and kept in-frame rearrangements with V and J called. Such tables lack part of the clones; where checked against another copy, unresolved V genes explain under half of the gap, and the rest is unexplained. Across this sample there are some 150,000 clones, with more than 75% seen only once. The ten largest clones take up 0.8% to 1.2% of the sample. What was sequenced was peripheral blood. The receptors originated from a man aged 35-49 years with acute or convalescent COVID-19.

This chain uses TRBV19 with TRBJ1-1, with TRBD1 identical over 8 bases. CDR1 is LNHDA, CDR2 SQIVND, per germline (reference sequence). The trim removed 3 bases at V and 6 bases at J, leaving 3 bases unmatched. This CDR3 has 13 residues. The DNA of the CDR3 is TGTGCCAGTAGTATTTGGGACAGGCCTGAAGCTTTCTTT. Translation: CASSIWDRPEAFF. Full variable domain (missing parts from reference TRBV19 and TRBJ1-1): DGGITQSPKYLFRKEGQNVTLSCEQNLNHDAMYWYRQDPGQGLRLIYYSQIVNDFQKGDIAEGYSVSREKKESFPLTVTSAQKNPTAFYLCASSIWDRPEAFFGQGTRLTVV.

The chain employs TRBV4-1 and TRBJ1-3; 9 nucleotides line up with TRBD1. The CDR3 totals 18 residues. V trimming: 1 base; J trimming: 0 bases; junction bases outside the gene matches: 7. Germline V lookup: CDR1 MGHRA, CDR2 YSYEKL. CDR3 loop: CASSQVQGARSSGNTIYF. The DNA of the CDR3 is TGCGCCAGCAGCCAAGTACAGGGGGCGAGGAGCTCTGGAAACACCATATATTTT.

CDR3 protein: CASSLDRVNTGELFF. CDR3 DNA sequence: TGCGCCAGCAGCTTGGATCGGGTAAACACCGGGGAGCTGTTTTTT. The chain uses TRBV5-1 and TRBJ2-2; D not certain. This CDR3 is built from 15 residues. V dropped 0 bases and J dropped 2 bases, with 8 bases sitting between them. CDR1 SGHRS and CDR2 YFSETQ come from the germline V gene.

This clone was counted a few times. This chain links TRBV3-1 (or the pseudogene TRBV3-2) with TRBJ1-5; 7 bases line up with TRBD1. Per the germline V gene, CDR1 is LGHDT and CDR2 is YNNKEL (reference sequence). This CDR3 is built from 14 residues. After removal of 4 bases from V and 5 bases from J, the junction contained 5 bases not matched to a gene. The CDR3 DNA sequence: TGTGCCAGCAGCCTTGGGACAGCGTATCAGCCCCAGCATTTT. Its protein product is CASSLGTAYQPQHF.

The V call is TRBV3-1 (or the pseudogene TRBV3-2), the J call TRBJ2-1; 9 nucleotides line up with TRBD2. This CDR3 contains 18 residues. The V and J ends lost 3 bases and 5 bases, in that order; junction bases with no gene match: 14. Per the germline V gene, CDR1 is LGHDT and CDR2 is YNNKEL (reference sequence). The CDR3, as DNA: TGTGCCAGCAGCCACCTGGGTGGTCTCGCGGGGGGGAACAATGAGCAGTTCTTC. This translates into CASSHLGGLAGGNNEQFF.

This chain connects TRBV9 to TRBJ1-4; TRBD1 might be the D (5 bases). The V end lost 0 bases, the J end lost 13 bases, and 19 bases lay between the germline ends. Germline V gives CDR1 SGDLS, CDR2 YYNGEE. The CDR3 extends over 15 amino acids. CDR3 in DNA: TGTGCCAGCAGCGTAGGGCCTTTACAGCCCGGGGGACTGTTTTTT. The encoded protein is CASSVGPLQPGGLFF.

This rearrangement joins TRBV6-1 to TRBJ1-5; perhaps TRBD1 as D (6 bases). This CDR3 is built from 14 residues. V was clipped by 1 base and J by 7 bases, with 11 bases between them. Germline V gene sequence: CDR1 MNHNS, CDR2 SASEGT. Here the CDR3 reads CASSEGKQGQPQHF. The CDR3 DNA reads as TGTGCCAGCAGTGAAGGGAAACAGGGACAGCCCCAGCATTTT.

The CDR3 spells CATERGTSGNTIYF. Here the CDR3 DNA reads TGTGCCACAGAAAGGGGTACCTCTGGAAACACCATATATTTT. V and J are TRBV6-5 and TRBJ1-3, with D maybe TRBD1 (5 bases). CDR3 length: 14 residues. Germline values: CDR1 MNHEY, CDR2 SVGAGI. The V end lost 10 bases, the J end lost 0 bases, and 13 bases lay between the germline ends.

V usage is TRBV6-5 and J usage is TRBJ2-5; D is possibly TRBD2 (6 bases). V dropped 7 bases and J dropped 9 bases, with 15 bases sitting between them. The CDR3 contains 12 residues. In germline, CDR1 is MNHEY, CDR2 SVGAGI. In DNA form, the CDR3 reads TGTGCCAGCACTGGAGGGCAAGGGGCCCAGTACTTC. Its protein product is CASTGGQGAQYF.

CDR3 nucleotides: TGTGCCAGCAGGGCGACAGTTACCGGGGAGCTGTTTTTT. Its protein product is CASRATVTGELFF. The chain couples TRBV9 to TRBJ2-2; perhaps TRBD1 as D (5 bases). The germline gives CDR1 SGDLS, CDR2 YYNGEE. The CDR3 sequence is 13 residues long. The ends were cut back, 5 bases at V and 5 bases at J, with 10 bases in the middle.